This T cell receptor (beta chain) is from a study of shared clonotypes between healthy human individuals. The authors' processing: Junction-only immunoSEQ data arrived without quality scores, meaning filtering differed. TCRdb keeps only in-frame clones here, not all; method: immunoSEQ multiplex PCR. The V and J calls and clone size come from that table; D and trimming were worked out from the DNA. Here the sample spans a few million clones, approximately 92% being singletons. The germline CDR1 and CDR2 sequences are SQVTM and ANQGSEA. Trimming stripped 5 bases from V and 4 bases from J, with 11 bases between. CDR3 length equals 12 residues.

Sequencing was performed on naive CD4+ T cells sorted from blood. The sample's subset: CD45RA+ positively selected. This chain uses TRBV29-1 with TRBJ1-1; no clear D gene. The clonotype was recovered from a man aged 18 to 30 in good health. CDR3 protein: CSVLSGFTEAFF. The CDR3 region has the DNA TGCAGCGTTCTGTCGGGGTTCACTGAAGCTTTCTTT.